This record looks at one TCR beta chain sequence and its context. This specimen belongs to a study of OX40 agonist ivuxolimab in advanced cancers. Here immunoSEQ multiplex PCR was the method, and the copy in TCRdb shows in-frame clones only, minus some. The data show roughly 100,000 clones, with 75% to 95% seen just once and around 0.5% held by the top ten. Germline loops: CDR1 SGHNT, CDR2 YYREEE (reference sequence). There are 11 residues in the CDR3. V was pared by 1 base and J by 8 bases, with 6 bases between. This TCR derives from an adult with an advanced solid tumor such as melanoma, head and neck, liver or kidney cancer. The input for sequencing was CD4+ or CD8+ T cells sorted from blood, taken in a trial of the OX40 agonist ivuxolimab. The rearrangement joins TRBV5-4 to TRBJ1-2; weak D call: TRBD1 (5 bases). The CDR3 nucleotides read TGTGCCAGCAGCTTGCAGGGCGGCTACACCTTC. It yields the protein CASSLQGGYTF.